This section outlines one T cell receptor beta chain sequence together with its context. The antigen remains unidentified. The data derive from a study of cytomegalovirus exposure and HLA in healthy donors. Notes on the study in general: Across all donors, roughly uniform sequencing depth was an assumption of the presence/absence analyses.

With 60 Vbeta and 13 Jbeta primers, the PCR was carried out. Using immunoSEQ multiplex PCR, the repertoire was profiled, and TCRdb retains in-frame clones only, with some absent. This sample yields 110,000 or so clones, of which less than 80% are seen a single time; roughly 4.2% belongs to the top ten. The clonotype comes from a woman aged 40 to 50 in good health and CMV-seropositive. Sequencing input: PBMCs.

CDR3 region: CASSRRAGLSTDTQYF. The CDR3 DNA is TGTGCCAGCAGCCGACGGGCGGGTCTAAGCACAGATACGCAGTATTTT. V is TRBV11-3 and J is TRBJ2-3; TRBD2 might be the D (5 bases). The germline V and J ends were trimmed by 5 bases and 0 bases, with 15 bases remaining between them. CDR3 size: 16 residues. The V gene's germline CDR1 is SGHNT and CDR2 YENEEA.